Listed below are T cell receptor beta chains from one sample, sequenced in a study of cytomegalovirus exposure and HLA in healthy donors. Sequencing used immunoSEQ multiplex PCR; TCRdb keeps in-frame clones, though not all of them. This table holds fewer than 150,000 clones, under 90% found once. Sequencing input: PBMCs. These receptors all stem from a female donor in good health and CMV-seropositive. CDR3s include the opening cysteine and the closing phenylalanine or tryptophan. The D gene is left open where the match is weak. For some rows the clone size is stated as once, few or many, or as a class when expanded; others skip it.

j_call v_call clone_size d_call cdr3_aa cdr3_nt
TRBJ2-7 TRBV6-6 . . CASSWGEKYEQYF TGTGCCAGCAGTTGGGGGGAAAAGTACGAGCAGTACTTC
TRBJ2-3 TRBV4-3 . TRBD1 CASSPKGLFGTDGTDTQYF TGCGCCAGCAGCCCCAAGGGGCTTTTTGGGACAGATGGCACAGATACGCAGTATTTT
TRBJ1-3 TRBV27 . . CASSLGGRGFGNTIYF TGTGCCAGCAGTTTAGGCGGGCGGGGGTTCGGAAACACCATATATTTT
TRBJ2-1 TRBV5-4 . . CASSLAVLANEQFF TGTGCCAGCAGCTTGGCCGTACTAGCTAATGAGCAGTTCTTC
TRBJ2-2 TRBV9 . TRBD1 CASSATGRTTGELFF TGTGCCAGCAGCGCGACAGGGCGAACCACCGGGGAGCTGTTTTTT
TRBJ1-4 TRBV7-8 . . CASSLDSNEKLFF TGTGCCAGCAGCTTAGATAGTAATGAAAAACTGTTTTTT
TRBJ1-2 TRBV4-2 . TRBD1 CASSLRPTGDSHGYTF TGTGCCAGCAGCCTGAGACCAACCGGGGACAGTCACGGCTACACCTTC
TRBJ2-5 TRBV6-5 . . CASSGGTVQETQYF TGTGCCAGCAGCGGCGGGACAGTGCAAGAGACCCAGTACTTC
TRBJ2-1 TRBV9 . TRBD2 CASSGGTSGGNEQFF TGTGCCAGCAGCGGCGGGACTAGCGGGGGCAATGAGCAGTTCTTC
TRBJ1-3 TRBV28 . . CASSTTGNTIYF TGTGCCAGCAGCACGACAGGAAACACCATATATTTT
TRBJ1-6 TRBV30 . . CAWGEWTASSPLHF TGTGCCTGGGGTGAGTGGACAGCCAGTTCACCCCTCCACTTT
TRBJ1-4 TRBV9 once . CASSVDPNRALGEKLFF TGTGCCAGCAGCGTAGACCCCAACAGGGCCTTAGGGGAAAAACTGTTTTTT
TRBJ1-1 TRBV4-1 few . CASSIPTLSTEAFF TGCGCCAGCAGCATTCCTACGTTAAGCACTGAAGCTTTCTTT
TRBJ1-2 TRBV5-4 few TRBD1 CASSGTGVVYGYTF TGTGCCAGCAGCGGAACAGGGGTCGTGTATGGCTACACCTTC
TRBJ2-1 TRBV19 . . CASSFAGTLPFF TGTGCCAGTAGTTTTGCCGGGACATTGCCCTTCTTC
TRBJ1-5 TRBV30 . . CAWSGGGTNNQPQHF TGTGCCTGGAGTGGGGGAGGGACGAACAATCAGCCCCAGCATTTT
TRBJ2-7 TRBV27 . TRBD1 CASRVPGQGGYEQYF TGTGCCAGCAGGGTACCGGGACAGGGAGGCTACGAGCAGTACTTC
TRBJ2-1 TRBV7-6 . TRBD2 CASSRNGGAFYNEQFF TGTGCCAGCAGCCGTAACGGGGGGGCCTTCTACAATGAGCAGTTCTTC
TRBJ2-5 TRBV30 . . CAWSADSRETQYF TGTGCCTGGAGTGCGGACAGCAGAGAGACCCAGTACTTC
TRBJ2-7 TRBV7-8 . . CASSYAGTRSYEQYF TGTGCCAGCAGCTACGCCGGGACAAGGTCCTACGAGCAGTACTTC